Included here is one T cell receptor (beta chain) sequence, with context. These data originate in a study of blood T cell repertoires in COVID-19. Study-level information: Sites in the United States, Italy and Spain provided acute and convalescent COVID-19 samples.

Authors' methods: Estimates of nucleated cell counts were drawn from the amplification of reference gene primers. Profiling relied on immunoSEQ multiplex PCR, and the TCRdb table lists in-frame clones only, not all of them. V, J and clone size are those of that table, while D and trimming were read from the DNA. The profile shows around 190,000 clones, less than 85% of them singletons. There are 14 residues in the CDR3. V lost 0 bases, J lost 2 bases, and 8 bases lay in between. The germline V gene has CDR1 SGDLS and CDR2 YYNGEE. V gene TRBV9 combines with J gene TRBJ1-1; D is unclear. Input material: peripheral blood. This TCR derives from a woman in her forties or fifties with acute or convalescent COVID-19. The CDR3, as DNA: TGTGCCAGCAGCGTAGGTTCGCTAAACACTGAAGCTTTCTTT. Translated, it gives CASSVGSLNTEAFF.